Each of the 6 T cell receptor beta chains below was sequenced from the same sample in a study of T cells in narcolepsy. The table came from immunoSEQ multiplex PCR; TCRdb's copy has only in-frame clones and leaves some out. Altogether some 35,000 clones are present, roughly four fifths being singletons, with the ten largest covering around 2.5%. What was sequenced was CD45RA- memory CD4+ T cells from PBMCs. The receptors originated from a human donor with narcolepsy.

The CDR3 sequence is CASSGGTGGLYEQYF. In DNA form, the CDR3 reads TGTGCCAGCAGTGGGGGGACAGGGGGCCTCTACGAGCAGTACTTC. J is TRBJ2-7 and V is TRBV2; 12 bases are shared with TRBD1. The CDR3 has 15 residues. The V and J ends lost 4 bases and 3 bases, in that order; junction bases with no gene match: 4. Looked up from germline, CDR1 is SNHLY and CDR2 is FYNNEI. Variable domain in full (rest from reference TRBV2 and TRBJ2-7): EPEVTQTPSHQVTQMGQEVILRCVPISNHLYFYWYRQILGQKVEFLVSFYNNEISEKSEIFDDQFSVERPDGSNFTLKIRSTKLEDSAMYFCASSGGTGGLYEQYFGPGTRLTVT.

This chain links TRBV11-3 with TRBJ2-5; weak D call: TRBD1 (6 bases). With 2 bases removed from V and 3 bases from J, the gap between germline ends came to 13 bases. Germline CDR1 reads SGHNT; CDR2 reads YENEEA. The CDR3 has 15 residues. CDR3 DNA: TGTGCCAGCAGCTTATTCTCCGGGGACAAAGAGACCCAGTACTTC. Translating it yields CASSLFSGDKETQYF.

The chain is built from TRBV29-1 and TRBJ2-3; 7 bases align to TRBD2. Trimming removed 7 bases from V and 0 bases from J; junction bases left unmatched: 7. CDR1 is SQVTM, CDR2 ANQGSEA, per germline. The CDR3 is 14 amino acids. CDR3 coding DNA: TGCAGCGCCGCGGGGGTACAGAGCACAGATACGCAGTATTTT. It yields the protein CSAAGVQSTDTQYF.

The J gene is TRBJ2-2, the V gene TRBV18, with D unresolved. The CDR3 contains 15 residues. V lost 0 bases and J lost 1, with 6 bases in between. Germline V gene sequence: CDR1 KGHSH, CDR2 LQKENI. The CDR3 spells CASSPPIGNTGELFF. CDR3 nucleotides: TGTGCCAGCTCACCACCAATAGGGAACACCGGGGAGCTGTTTTTT.

The V and J genes are TRBV28 and TRBJ2-3; 10 bases align to TRBD1. The CDR3 covers 14 residues. The germline gives CDR1 MDHEN, CDR2 SYDVKM. J lost 4 bases, V lost 5 bases, and 3 bases had no gene match. The CDR3 nucleotides are TGTGCCAGCAGTACCGGGACAGGGGCAGATACGCAGTATTTT. Protein: CASSTGTGADTQYF.

The gene calls are TRBV25-1 and TRBJ2-5; 7 bases are shared with TRBD2. V shed 3 bases and J 3 bases; nucleotides not matched to a gene: 7. The CDR3 covers 15 residues. Germline V CDR1 and CDR2: MGHDK, SYGVNS. The chain's CDR3 is CASSDPGEGKETQYF. In DNA, the CDR3 is TGTGCCAGCAGTGATCCTGGGGAGGGTAAAGAGACCCAGTACTTC.